Listed below are T cell receptor beta chains from one sample, sequenced in a study of shared clonotypes between healthy human individuals. Sequenced by immunoSEQ multiplex PCR; TCRdb stores in-frame clones only, minus some. The table includes roughly 2.1 million clones, about 92% detected once. The sequenced material came from naive CD8+ T cells from PBMCs. Receptor source: a man younger than 30 in good health. Some clones in this sample may be carry-over from other donors' samples. The CDR3 runs from the conserved cysteine through the conserved F or W. D genes are given only for firm matches. Where a row states a size, it is once, few, many or the class of an expanded clone; other rows omit it.

>TRBJ1-1|.|TRBV7-2|.|16
TGTGCCAGCAGCTCCGGGTCCCCGGGTAGGCACACTGAAGCTTTCTTT
CASSSGSPGRHTEAFF
>TRBJ2-4|.|TRBV5-4|.|14
TGTGCCAGCAGCTTTCTCCCTGAGGGGGACATTCAGTACTTC
CASSFLPEGDIQYF
>TRBJ1-1|.|TRBV4-1|few|15
TGCGCCAGCAGACCCCACCACAGCATGAACACTGAAGCTTTCTTT
CASRPHHSMNTEAFF
>TRBJ2-5|TRBD1|TRBV15|.|13
TGTGCCACCAGCGACAGGGGAAGAGAGACCCAGTACTTC
CATSDRGRETQYF
>TRBJ1-5|.|TRBV19|.|15
TGTGCCAGTAGTTACGGAACAGCTAGTAATCAGCCCCAGCATTTT
CASSYGTASNQPQHF
>TRBJ2-7|TRBD2|TRBV4-2|.|17
TGTGCCAGCAGCCAAGAGGGACTAGCGGGAGGGGCCTACGAGCAGTACTTC
CASSQEGLAGGAYEQYF
>TRBJ2-1|TRBD2|TRBV4-3|.|14
TGCGCCAGCAGCCAAGCGCGACTAGCGGATGAGCAGTTCTTC
CASSQARLADEQFF
>TRBJ2-7|TRBD1|TRBV4-1|.|15
TGCGCCAGCAGCCAAGGAGCCGGGACAGCCTACGAGCAGTACTTC
CASSQGAGTAYEQYF
>TRBJ2-1|TRBD2|TRBV4-1|.|17
TGCGCCAGCAGCCAAGAAAGCTGGACTAGCGGGATATATGAGCAGTTCTTC
CASSQESWTSGIYEQFF
>TRBJ1-2|.|TRBV6-1|.|15
TGCGCCAACCTAGGGTTCAGCTCTTCTGCCTATGGCTACACCTTC
CANLGFSSSAYGYTF
>TRBJ2-2|.|TRBV4-3|.|13
TGCGCCAGCAGCCCTTCCAACACCGGGGAGCTGTTTTTT
CASSPSNTGELFF
>TRBJ1-1|.|TRBV6-6|.|13
TGTGCCAGCAGTTTGGACCGGAGGATTGAAGCTTTCTTT
CASSLDRRIEAFF
>TRBJ1-5|TRBD1|TRBV7-3|.|18
TGTGCCAGCCTAGGGGGGACAGGAGATTCATATAGCAATCAGCCCCAGCATTTT
CASLGGTGDSYSNQPQHF
>TRBJ2-2|TRBD1|TRBV10-3|.|16
TGTGCCATCAGTGACCTTGAGACAGGGTGGGTCGGGGAGCTGTTTTTT
CAISDLETGWVGELFF
>TRBJ2-7|TRBD1|TRBV6-6|.|13
TGTGCCAGCAGTTTTGACAGGGGCTACGAGCAGTACTTC
CASSFDRGYEQYF
>TRBJ1-2|.|TRBV7-9|few|14
TGTGCCATCAGCGAGGCTACAGGGCAACGTGGCTACACCTTC
CAISEATGQRGYTF
>TRBJ2-3|TRBD1|TRBV29-1|.|15
TGCAGCGTTGCCCGGACAGGGCGAGGCACAGATACGCAGTATTTT
CSVARTGRGTDTQYF
>TRBJ2-1|.|TRBV7-9|.|15
TGTGCCAGCAGCTCTGGTCAGCCCGGGGCCATCGAGCAGTTCTTC
CASSSGQPGAIEQFF
>TRBJ2-1|.|TRBV19|.|13
TGTGCCAGTAGTATACCCGGTTACAATGAGCAGTTCTTC
CASSIPGYNEQFF
>TRBJ2-7|TRBD1|TRBV27|.|17
TGTGCCAGCAGCCAGATAAGGGGGCTGGGGAAGGTCTACGAGCAGTACTTC
CASSQIRGLGKVYEQYF
>TRBJ1-5|.|TRBV28|once|14
TGTGCCAGCAGTTTAGAGGGGAACAATCAGCCCCAGCATTTT
CASSLEGNNQPQHF
>TRBJ2-1|.|TRBV11-2|.|13
TGTGCCAGCAGCTTAGTCCGGACCAATGAGCAGTTCTTC
CASSLVRTNEQFF
>TRBJ2-3|.|TRBV19|.|14
TGTGCCAGTAGTAAGGGCCCCGGGACAGATACGCAGTATTTT
CASSKGPGTDTQYF
>TRBJ2-2|.|TRBV5-1|.|15
TGCGCCAGCAGCCCGGCCGGGGGCGACACCGGGGAGCTGTTTTTT
CASSPAGGDTGELFF
>TRBJ1-1|TRBD1|TRBV9|.|15
TGTGCCAGCAGCATGGGACAGGGGGGTAGCACTGAAGCTTTCTTT
CASSMGQGGSTEAFF
>TRBJ2-2|TRBD2|TRBV5-1|.|17
TGCGCCAGCAGCTTGGAACCGGGACTAGCGGTAAACGGGGAGCTGTTTTTT
CASSLEPGLAVNGELFF
>TRBJ2-3|.|TRBV5-1|.|14
TGCGCCAGCAGCTTGGCCACGGATGGAGATACGCAGTATTTT
CASSLATDGDTQYF
>TRBJ2-3|.|TRBV27|once|12
TGTGCCAGCAGCCATGGAGCAGATACGCAGTATTTT
CASSHGADTQYF
>TRBJ2-1|.|TRBV19|.|15
TGTGCCAGTAGTATAACCCTGGAGGGTGGGGTGGAGCAGTTCTTC
CASSITLEGGVEQFF
>TRBJ2-7|TRBD2|TRBV6-1|.|15
TGTGCCAGCAGTGGCCCCGGGACCCGGGGGGACGAGCAGTACTTC
CASSGPGTRGDEQYF
>TRBJ1-5|.|TRBV19|.|15
TGTGCCAGTAGTATAGATAGGGGTCCGAATCAGCCCCAGCATTTT
CASSIDRGPNQPQHF
>TRBJ1-5|.|TRBV27|few|13
TGTGCCAGCGCCCTTGGGGGCAATCAGCCCCAGCATTTT
CASALGGNQPQHF
>TRBJ2-7|TRBD2|TRBV7-6|once|14
TGTGCCAGCAGCTTAGTTGCGGGAGGCTACGAGCAGTACTTC
CASSLVAGGYEQYF
>TRBJ1-1|.|TRBV5-1|.|14
TGCGCCAGCAGAACGACAGGTTCGGGCACTGAAGCTTTCTTT
CASRTTGSGTEAFF
>TRBJ1-2|.|TRBV19|few|11
TGTGCCAGTAGTATAGGGTTTGGCTACACCTTC
CASSIGFGYTF
>TRBJ1-1|.|TRBV11-2|.|12
TGTGCCAGCACCGATGGGAACACTGAAGCTTTCTTT
CASTDGNTEAFF
>TRBJ2-7|.|TRBV4-2|.|11
TGTGCCAGCAGGGGTGCATACGAGCAGTACTTC
CASRGAYEQYF
>TRBJ2-7|.|TRBV27|.|14
TGTGCCAGCAGGAAGGGAGGTCGAGTGGACGAGCAGTACTTC
CASRKGGRVDEQYF
>TRBJ2-7|TRBD2|TRBV9|.|15
TGTGCCAGCAGCACCGCCGGGACTAGCGGCTACGAGCAGTACTTC
CASSTAGTSGYEQYF
>TRBJ2-6|TRBD2|TRBV28|.|17
TGTGCCAGCAGCCCCCCAGCGGGAGTATTTGGGGCCAACGTCCTGACTTTC
CASSPPAGVFGANVLTF
>TRBJ1-5|.|TRBV19|.|12
TGTGCCAGCCGGACTGGAACTGGACCCCGGCATTTT
CASRTGTGPRHF
>TRBJ2-7|.|TRBV6-1|once|15
TGTGCCAGCAGCTACGCGGCAGCGGAGGGCTACGAGCAGTACTTC
CASSYAAAEGYEQYF